This TCR beta chain was sequenced during a study of blood T cell repertoires in COVID-19. Overall study: Donors in the United States, Italy and Spain gave samples during acute or convalescent COVID-19.

The data were produced by immunoSEQ multiplex PCR, yet TCRdb's version contains in-frame clones alone and is incomplete. This sample yields 180,000 or so clones, of which about 90% are seen a single time; around 1.2% belongs to the top ten. This clone was counted once. With V trimmed by 2 bases and J by 6 bases, 9 bases remained unmatched. The CDR3 totals 15 residues. Germline CDR1 is SGHTA and CDR2 is FQGTGA. V gene TRBV7-3 combines with J gene TRBJ1-2; 7 nucleotides match TRBD1. The sample consisted of PBMCs or T cells enriched from blood (not recorded which). This receptor was obtained from a human donor with acute COVID-19. The donor label of this sample is uncertain. In DNA, the CDR3 is TGTGCCAGCAGCTTAGATGGAACAGGGACAGATGGCTACACCTTC. This encodes CASSLDGTGTDGYTF. The whole variable domain, remainder taken from reference TRBV7-3 and TRBJ1-2, is GAGVSQTPSNKVTEKGKYVELRCDPISGHTALYWYRQSLGQGPEFLIYFQGTGAADDSGLPNDRFFAVRPEGSVSTLKIQRTERGDSAVYLCASSLDGTGTDGYTFGSGTRLTVV.